Listed below are T cell receptor beta chains from one sample, sequenced in a study of identical twins. TCRdb re-called the 5' RACE reads through MiXCR, storing one row per CDR3 protein. Of more than 650,000 distinct CDR3 sequences in the sample, over 5% were seen once. Specimen: naive T cells sorted from blood. The receptors come from a man between 18 and 35 years old in good health. The CDR3 runs from the conserved cysteine through the conserved F or W. D genes are given only for firm matches. Part of the rows lack a size; the others show once, few, many or a class for expanded clones.

v_gene,j_gene,d_gene,abundance,CDR3nt,CDR3aa
TRBV11-2,TRBJ2-7,TRBD1,many,TGTGCCAGCAGCCTGACAGGGGAGGAGCAGTACTTC,CASSLTGEEQYF
TRBV20-1,TRBJ2-7,TRBD1,few,TGCAGTGCTAGAGTCCTACAGGGGGGTTTCTACGAGCAGTACTTC,CSARVLQGGFYEQYF
TRBV6-1,TRBJ2-2,-,many,TGTGCCAGCAGAGGACAGATTAACACCGGGGAGCTGTTTTTT,CASRGQINTGELFF
TRBV6-5,TRBJ2-5,-,many,TGTGCCAGCAGTTACTCGGCCAGGGCAGAGACCCAGTACTTC,CASSYSARAETQYF
TRBV11-2,TRBJ2-1,TRBD1,-,TGTGCCAGCAGCACCTCGACAGGGAGCTCCTACAATGAGCAGTTCTTC,CASSTSTGSSYNEQFF
TRBV6-5,TRBJ2-5,-,few,TGTGCCAGCAGTTACTCCGTCTCGTCAGAGACCCAGTACTTC,CASSYSVSSETQYF
TRBV15,TRBJ2-7,-,many,TGTGCCACCAGCAGAGCCCCAGGGGAATACGAGCAGTACTTC,CATSRAPGEYEQYF
TRBV15,TRBJ1-5,-,-,TGTGCCACCAGCAGAGTGGGGACTGTTAGCAATCAGCCCCAGCATTTT,CATSRVGTVSNQPQHF
TRBV12-3/TRBV12-4,TRBJ2-7,-,few,TGTGCCAGCAGCCCCCGGGTATTGACCTACGAGCAGTACTTC,CASSPRVLTYEQYF
TRBV25-1,TRBJ2-2,TRBD1,-,TGTGCCAGCAGTGAATTCGGGACAGGGGCCGGGGAGCTGTTTTTT,CASSEFGTGAGELFF
TRBV6-5,TRBJ2-3,-,-,TGTGCCAGGTCTTCTACAGATACGCAGTATTTT,CARSSTDTQYF
TRBV20-1,TRBJ2-3,TRBD2,many,TGCAGTGCTGTGACTAGCGGGAGTACAGATACGCAGTATTTT,CSAVTSGSTDTQYF
TRBV9,TRBJ2-3,TRBD2,many,TGTGCCAGCAGCGTTCAGGGCCTAGCGGGAGGCTCAGATACGCAGTATTTT,CASSVQGLAGGSDTQYF
TRBV6-5,TRBJ2-1,-,many,TGTGCCAGCAGTTCGGGGCAGGGTACAGGAAGGTGCTTCTTC,CASSSGQGTGRCFF
TRBV2,TRBJ2-3,-,once,TGTGCCAGCTCCCGGGACATCCCTAGCACAGATACGCAGTATTTT,CASSRDIPSTDTQYF
TRBV7-3,TRBJ2-6,-,many,TGTGCCAGCAGCTTAACCTCTGGGGCCAACGTCCTGACTTTC,CASSLTSGANVLTF
TRBV19,TRBJ1-1,TRBD1,many,TGTGCCAGTAGCCCGGGACAGGGGGCGAGGGGGACTGAAGCTTTCTTT,CASSPGQGARGTEAFF
TRBV6-2/TRBV6-3,TRBJ2-3,-,-,TGTGCCAGCAGTTACACTGCTTCTACGCAGTATTTT,CASSYTASTQYF
TRBV27,TRBJ2-3,TRBD1,many,TGTGCCAGCTCACAGGGGGCGTCTAGCACAGATACGCAGTATTTT,CASSQGASSTDTQYF
TRBV20-1,TRBJ2-1,-,few,TGCAGTGCTAGAGATCCTCGTGGCGGCTCATCCTACAATGAGCAGTTCTTC,CSARDPRGGSSYNEQFF
TRBV29-1,TRBJ1-5,TRBD1,many,TGCAGCGTCCCGGACAGGGCGGGCAATCAGCCCCAGCATTTT,CSVPDRAGNQPQHF
TRBV7-8,TRBJ1-4,TRBD1,many,TGTGCCAGCAAGACAGGGCAGGCGCCTAATGAAAAACTGTTTTTT,CASKTGQAPNEKLFF
TRBV5-4,TRBJ1-3,-,-,TGTGCCAGCAGCTTGGGCGCCGGAGCAGCTGGAAACACCATATATTTT,CASSLGAGAAGNTIYF
TRBV20-1,TRBJ2-1,TRBD2,many,TGCAGTGTCCCCCCCCCGGGACTATTCTACAATGAGCAGTTCTTC,CSVPPPGLFYNEQFF
TRBV28,TRBJ2-2,TRBD2,-,TGTGCCAGCAGTTTTGGTCCCAGCGGGATCAACACCGGGGAGCTGTTTTTT,CASSFGPSGINTGELFF
TRBV15,TRBJ2-1,-,-,TGTGCCACCAGCAGCCGTTTCGTCATCGTGCGGAGCTCCTACAATGAGCAGTTCTTC,CATSSRFVIVRSSYNEQFF
TRBV28,TRBJ2-5,TRBD2,-,TGTGCCAGCAGTTCAGCTAGCGGGGGGGAGACCCAGTACTTC,CASSSASGGETQYF
TRBV6-2/TRBV6-3,TRBJ2-7,-,few,TGTGCCAGCACCTACCGGGTCACGAGCTCCTACGAGCAGTACTTC,CASTYRVTSSYEQYF
TRBV27,TRBJ1-4,-,few,TGTGCCAGCAGTTTATCACGGGGCTCTAATGAAAAACTGTTTTTT,CASSLSRGSNEKLFF
TRBV20-1,TRBJ2-5,TRBD2,-,TGCAGTGCTAGCCGGCGGGAGGGCCGCGAGACCCAGTACTTC,CSASRREGRETQYF
TRBV2,TRBJ2-1,TRBD1,few,TGTGCCAGAGGGCCCGACAGGGTTTTAGGTCTGTACAATGAGCAGTTCTTC,CARGPDRVLGLYNEQFF
TRBV7-9,TRBJ1-2,-,few,TGTGCCAGCAGCTTAGGTAGAAGTAACTATGGCTACACCTTC,CASSLGRSNYGYTF
TRBV7-9,TRBJ2-3,-,few,TGTGCCAGCAGCCTTCTAGGTGGTGAAGATACGCAGTATTTT,CASSLLGGEDTQYF
TRBV3-1,TRBJ2-1,TRBD2,few,TGTGCCAGCAGCCGAGGGTCCAGCGGGAGCCTTCTGGAGCAGTTCTTC,CASSRGSSGSLLEQFF
TRBV7-9,TRBJ1-4,TRBD1,-,TGTGCCAGCAGCCCCACTAGGGGGACAGGGGATGAAAAACTGTTTTTT,CASSPTRGTGDEKLFF
TRBV10-3,TRBJ2-6,TRBD1,many,TGTGCCATCAGTGAGTGGACAGGGACTGGGGCCAACGTCCTGACTTTC,CAISEWTGTGANVLTF
TRBV12-3/TRBV12-4,TRBJ2-5,TRBD1,many,TGTGCCAGCAGTCCGGGACAGGGGTACCAAGAGACCCAGTACTTC,CASSPGQGYQETQYF
TRBV4-2,TRBJ2-5,TRBD2,many,TGTGCCAGCAGCCAAGATCAACGACTAGCGGGAGATGAGACCCAGTACTTC,CASSQDQRLAGDETQYF
TRBV12-3/TRBV12-4,TRBJ1-6,TRBD1,few,TGTGCCAGCAGCCGGACAGGGGGCGGTTCACCCCTCCACTTT,CASSRTGGGSPLHF
TRBV29-1,TRBJ1-1,-,-,TGCAGCGTTGGGAGGGCAGGGAAGGACGATATGAACACTGAAGCTTTCTTT,CSVGRAGKDDMNTEAFF
TRBV3-1,TRBJ2-1,-,many,TGTGCCAGCAGCCAAGATCGCAGGGATGAGCAGTTCTTC,CASSQDRRDEQFF
TRBV2,TRBJ2-3,TRBD2,many,TGTGCCAGCAGTCTACAAGCGGGAGTATACACAGATACGCAGTATTTT,CASSLQAGVYTDTQYF
TRBV28,TRBJ2-7,TRBD2,few,TGTGCCAGCAGGACCCCCGGACTAGCGGGAGGGCCCTCGAGGGAGCAGTACTTC,CASRTPGLAGGPSREQYF
TRBV6-5,TRBJ1-4,TRBD1,-,TGTGCCAGCAGTTACGGGACAGGGGGCCATAATGAAAAACTGTTTTTT,CASSYGTGGHNEKLFF
TRBV29-1,TRBJ2-5,TRBD2,-,TGCAGCGTTGCTAGCGGGAGTGGAGAGACCCAGTACTTC,CSVASGSGETQYF
TRBV12-3/TRBV12-4,TRBJ2-3,TRBD2,many,TGTGCCAGCAGCCCCGGGGGGTGGGATACGCAGTATTTT,CASSPGGWDTQYF
TRBV4-3,TRBJ2-1,-,many,TGCGCCAGCAGCCAAGGGACGCCGAGCAATGAGCAGTTCTTC,CASSQGTPSNEQFF
TRBV7-2,TRBJ1-5,-,-,TGTGCCAGCAGCTTAGGATCCAGGCTTAGCAATCAGCCCCAGCATTTT,CASSLGSRLSNQPQHF
TRBV5-1,TRBJ2-1,TRBD2,many,TGCGCCAGCAGCCTGAGACTAGCGGGAGCCAATGAGCAGTTCTTC,CASSLRLAGANEQFF
TRBV5-1,TRBJ2-1,TRBD2,many,TGCGCCAGCAGCTCCGGACTAGCGGGTGGCTCCTACAATGAGCAGTTCTTC,CASSSGLAGGSYNEQFF